This TCR beta chain emerged from a study of blood T cell repertoires in COVID-19. Whole-study context: The cDNA or gDNA used as material had been derived from T cells, B-cell-depleted T cells, or PBMCs.

TCRdb's table, derived via immunoSEQ multiplex PCR, lists solely in-frame clones and lacks some. In the table there are 60,000 to 80,000 clones, 70% to 90% of which are singletons. Germline CDR1 is MNHEY and CDR2 is SVGAGI. The CDR3 runs to 12 residues. Deletions cut 5 bases from V and 8 bases from J, with 9 bases between. This chain connects TRBV6-5 to TRBJ2-2; D is possibly TRBD1 (5 bases). Material for sequencing was peripheral blood. This receptor was taken from a man aged 65 to 85 with acute or convalescent COVID-19. In DNA, the CDR3 is TGTGCCAGCAGTCCCAGGGCTGGGGAGCTGTTTTTT. This sequence encodes CASSPRAGELFF.